Shown below are 9 T cell receptor beta chains from a single sample sequenced in a study of T-cell reconstitution after alpha-beta-depleted transplantation in children. The TCRbeta library incorporated unique molecular identifiers. Each CDR3 protein gets one entry after TCRdb re-called the PCR reads with MiXCR. The sample comprises a few hundred thousand distinct CDR3 sequences, 10% of which are singletons, and 7% to 9.5% rests with the top ten. This sample comprised PBMCs, obtained before TCRalphabeta/CD19-depleted stem cell transplant. The receptor set was obtained from a boy younger than two with acute myeloid leukemia, due to receive a stem cell transplant.

This clonotype was found many times. The chain employs TRBV28 and TRBJ1-4, with a weak D call TRBD1 (6 bases). Germline V lookup: CDR1 MDHEN, CDR2 SYDVKM. The CDR3 runs 15 residues. V lost 2 bases to trimming and J lost 3 bases, with 10 bases between them. CDR3 nucleotide sequence: TGTGCCAGCAGTTTAAGGACAGCCTCTAATGAAAAACTGTTTTTT. It translates to CASSLRTASNEKLFF.

This clonotype was detected ten times or more. V and J are TRBV25-1 and TRBJ1-3, with a tentative D call TRBD1 (5 bases). Looked up from germline, CDR1 is MGHDK and CDR2 is SYGVNS. The CDR3 is made up of 15 amino acids. Trimming pared 1 base from V and 4 bases from J, leaving 11 bases between. The CDR3 sequence: CASSESGGRGNTIYF. As DNA, the CDR3 is TGTGCCAGCAGTGAATCGGGGGGGAGAGGAAACACCATATATTTT. Using reference TRBV25-1 and TRBJ1-3 for the parts outside the CDR3, the full variable domain is EADIYQTPRYLVIGTGKKITLECSQTMGHDKMYWYQQDPGMELHLIHYSYGVNSTEKGDLSSESTVSRIRTEHFPLTLESARPSHTSQYLCASSESGGRGNTIYFGEGSWLTVV.

This clonotype appeared many times. The rearrangement joins TRBV24-1 to TRBJ2-1, with 7 bases matching TRBD2. Germline loops: CDR1 KGHDR, CDR2 SFDVKD. With V trimmed by 3 bases and J by 0 bases, 4 bases remained unmatched. The length of the CDR3 is 16 residues. This CDR3 reads CATSDPSGSSYNEQFF. CDR3 sequence (DNA): TGTGCCACCAGTGATCCTAGCGGTAGCTCCTACAATGAGCAGTTCTTC.

Concerning this clonotype: A much larger clonotype is one base distant, so this may be a read error. The V and J genes are TRBV28 and TRBJ2-3; TRBD2 agrees at 10 bases. This CDR3 comprises 15 residues. Germline CDR1 is MDHEN and CDR2 is SYDVKM. The CDR3 reads CASATSGTSTYTQYF. The DNA for the CDR3 is TGTGCCAGCGCCACTAGCGGGACTAGCACATATACGCAGTATTTT.

Many counts were recorded for this clonotype. V usage is TRBV11-2 and J usage is TRBJ2-1; 13 bases map to TRBD2. This CDR3 is 16 amino acids long. Trimming at V came to 5 bases and at J to 6 bases, leaving 7 bases not matched to a gene. Germline CDR1 reads SGHAT; CDR2 reads FQNNGV. Here the CDR3 DNA reads TGTGCCAGCAGCCCTCGGACTAGCGGGGGTCGCAATGAGCAGTTCTTC. Amino acid sequence: CASSPRTSGGRNEQFF.

This clonotype was seen many times. This sequence joins TRBV3-1 and TRBJ2-7; D assignment may be TRBD1 or TRBD2 (5 bases each). The V end lost 1 base, the J end lost 6 bases, and 13 bases lay between the germline ends. Germline CDR1 reads LGHDT; CDR2 reads YNNKEL (reference sequence). The length of the CDR3 is 14 residues. CDR3 coding DNA: TGTGCCAGCAGCCAAGGGTCGTTGAGGGGCGAGCAGTACTTC. Its protein is CASSQGSLRGEQYF.

This chain joins TRBV20-1 and TRBJ2-2; 10 nucleotides align to TRBD2. Germline loops: CDR1 DFQATT, CDR2 SNEGSKA (reference sequence). This CDR3 region has 15 residues. The J segment lost 4 bases and the V segment lost 3 bases, leaving 5 bases of the junction unmatched. CDR3 in amino acids: CSASLAGVTTGELFF. CDR3 coding DNA: TGCAGTGCTAGTCTAGCGGGAGTGACCACCGGGGAGCTGTTTTTT.

This clonotype appeared many times. The chain combines TRBV4-3 with TRBJ2-1; D is unresolved. CDR1 is LGHNA and CDR2 is YSLEER in the germline V gene. This CDR3 region has 14 residues. Trimming took 0 bases from V and 4 from J, leaving 7 bases between them. CDR3 bases: TGCGCCAGCAGCCAAGATCACTCTTACAATGAGCAGTTCTTC. Translating gives CASSQDHSYNEQFF.

This clonotype was seen more than once but under ten times. The chain is built from TRBV7-9 and TRBJ1-1, with 7 positions matching TRBD1. V lost 4 bases, J lost 5 bases, and 7 bases stayed unmatched. CDR3 length: 14 amino acids. The germline CDR1 and CDR2 sequences are SEHNR and FQNEAQ (reference sequence). The CDR3 is CASSSWTGGTEAFF. For the CDR3, the DNA is TGTGCCAGCAGCTCCTGGACAGGTGGTACTGAAGCTTTCTTT.